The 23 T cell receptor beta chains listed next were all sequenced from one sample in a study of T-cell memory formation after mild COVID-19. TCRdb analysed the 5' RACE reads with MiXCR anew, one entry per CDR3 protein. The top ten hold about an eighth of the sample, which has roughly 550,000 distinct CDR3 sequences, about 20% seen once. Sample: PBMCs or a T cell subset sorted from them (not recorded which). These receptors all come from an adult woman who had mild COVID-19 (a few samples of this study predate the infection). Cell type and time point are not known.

This chain's CDR3 is CSAPDLAGASYNEQFF. In DNA form, the CDR3 reads TGCAGTGCTCCGGACCTAGCGGGGGCCTCCTACAATGAGCAGTTCTTC. The chain carries TRBV20-1 and TRBJ2-1; 10 bases fit TRBD2. The CDR3 covers 16 residues. J was trimmed by 0 bases and V by 5 bases; bases with no gene match: 7. Germline V gene lookup returns CDR1 DFQATT and CDR2 SNEGSKA (reference sequence).

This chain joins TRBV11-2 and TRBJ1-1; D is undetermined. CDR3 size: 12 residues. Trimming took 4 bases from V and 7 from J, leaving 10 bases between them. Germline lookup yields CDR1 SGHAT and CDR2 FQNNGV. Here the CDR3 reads CASSYARYEAFF. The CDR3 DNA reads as TGTGCCAGCAGCTATGCCCGATATGAAGCTTTCTTT.

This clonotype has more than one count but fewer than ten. CDR3 DNA sequence: TGTGCCAGCAGCTTAATTTCCTATAAGATACGGGACAGTGCCTACGAGCAGTACTTC. It encodes CASSLISYKIRDSAYEQYF. J is TRBJ2-7 and V is TRBV7-8; 7 positions agree with TRBD1. The CDR3 is 19 amino acids. The ends lost 2 bases at V and 2 bases at J; junction bases unmatched: 18. Germline values: CDR1 SGHVS, CDR2 FQNEAQ.

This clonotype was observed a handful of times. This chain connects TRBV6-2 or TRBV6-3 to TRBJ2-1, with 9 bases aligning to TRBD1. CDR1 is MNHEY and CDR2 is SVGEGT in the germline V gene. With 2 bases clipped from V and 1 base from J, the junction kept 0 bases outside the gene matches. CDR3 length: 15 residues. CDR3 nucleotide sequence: TGTGCCAGCAGTTACGGACAGGGGTCCTACAATGAGCAGTTCTTC. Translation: CASSYGQGSYNEQFF.

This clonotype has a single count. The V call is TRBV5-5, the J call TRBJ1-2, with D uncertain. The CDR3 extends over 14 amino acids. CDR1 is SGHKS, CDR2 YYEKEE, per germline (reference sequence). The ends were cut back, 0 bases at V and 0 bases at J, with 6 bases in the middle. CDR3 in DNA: TGTGCCAGCAGCTTGGGCGTATCTAACTATGGCTACACCTTC. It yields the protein CASSLGVSNYGYTF.

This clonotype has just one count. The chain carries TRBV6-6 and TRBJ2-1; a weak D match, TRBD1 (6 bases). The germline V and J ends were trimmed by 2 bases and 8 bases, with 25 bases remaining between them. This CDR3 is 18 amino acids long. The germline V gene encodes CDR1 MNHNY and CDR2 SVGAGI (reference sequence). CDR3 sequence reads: CASSYLNRDVFGLDEQFF. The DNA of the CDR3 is TGTGCCAGCAGTTACCTGAACAGGGATGTGTTCGGTCTTGATGAGCAGTTCTTC.

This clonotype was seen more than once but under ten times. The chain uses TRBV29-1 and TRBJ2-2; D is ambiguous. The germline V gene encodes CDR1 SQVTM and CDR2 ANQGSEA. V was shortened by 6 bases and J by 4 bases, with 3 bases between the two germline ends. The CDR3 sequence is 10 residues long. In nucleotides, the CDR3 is TGCAGCGTCCTCACCGGGGAGCTGTTTTTT. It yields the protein CSVLTGELFF.

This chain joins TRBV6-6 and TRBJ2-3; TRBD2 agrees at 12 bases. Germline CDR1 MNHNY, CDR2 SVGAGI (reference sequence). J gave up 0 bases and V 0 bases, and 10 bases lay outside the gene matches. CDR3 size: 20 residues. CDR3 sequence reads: CASSYSMASGRALSTDTQYF. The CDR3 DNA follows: TGTGCCAGCAGTTACTCGATGGCTAGCGGGAGGGCCCTCAGCACAGATACGCAGTATTTT.

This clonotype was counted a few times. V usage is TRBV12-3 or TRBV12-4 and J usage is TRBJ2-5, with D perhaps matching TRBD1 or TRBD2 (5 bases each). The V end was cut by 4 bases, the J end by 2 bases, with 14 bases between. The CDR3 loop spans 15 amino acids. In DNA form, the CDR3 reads TGTGCCAGCAGTTGGACTGGGGCCTTACAAGAGACCCAGTACTTC. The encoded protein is CASSWTGALQETQYF.

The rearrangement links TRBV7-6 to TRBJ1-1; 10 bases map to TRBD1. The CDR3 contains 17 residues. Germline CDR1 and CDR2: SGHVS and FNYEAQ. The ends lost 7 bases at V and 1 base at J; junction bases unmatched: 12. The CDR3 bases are TGTGCCAGCACGTTGACAGGGGGCATTCGGGGGAACACTGAAGCTTTCTTT. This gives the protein CASTLTGGIRGNTEAFF.

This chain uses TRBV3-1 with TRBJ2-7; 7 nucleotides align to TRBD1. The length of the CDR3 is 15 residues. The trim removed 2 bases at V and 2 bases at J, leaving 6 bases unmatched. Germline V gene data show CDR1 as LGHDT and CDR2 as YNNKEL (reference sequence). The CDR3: CASSQRDRVPYEQYF. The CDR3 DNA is TGTGCCAGCAGCCAACGCGACAGGGTGCCCTACGAGCAGTACTTC.

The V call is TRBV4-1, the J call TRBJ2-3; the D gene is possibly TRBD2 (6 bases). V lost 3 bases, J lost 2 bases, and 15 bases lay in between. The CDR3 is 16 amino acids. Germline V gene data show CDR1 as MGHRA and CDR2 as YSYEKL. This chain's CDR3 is CASSQGTSHYTDTQYF. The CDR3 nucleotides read TGCGCCAGCAGCCAGGGTACTAGCCATTACACAGATACGCAGTATTTT.

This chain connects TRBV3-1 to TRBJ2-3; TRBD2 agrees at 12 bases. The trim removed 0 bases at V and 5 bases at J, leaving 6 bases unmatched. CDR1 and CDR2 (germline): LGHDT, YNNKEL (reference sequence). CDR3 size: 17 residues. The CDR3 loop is CASSQDPSGGAEDTQYF. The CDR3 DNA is TGTGCCAGCAGCCAAGATCCTAGCGGGGGGGCCGAAGATACGCAGTATTTT.

The CDR3, as DNA: TGTGCCAGCAGCTTAGCCCTATCAGGCACGTACGGGGCCAACGTCCTGACTTTC. It encodes CASSLALSGTYGANVLTF. The genes are TRBV11-2 and TRBJ2-6; D is undetermined. The CDR3 has 18 residues. The germline CDR1 and CDR2 sequences are SGHAT and FQNNGV. Trimming removed 1 base at V and 4 bases at J, with 17 bases between. Full variable domain (outside the CDR3, taken from reference TRBV11-2 and TRBJ2-6): EAGVAQSPRYKIIEKRQSVAFWCNPISGHATLYWYQQILGQGPKLLIQFQNNGVVDDSQLPKDRFSAERLKGVDSTLKIQPAKLEDSAVYLCASSLALSGTYGANVLTFGAGSRLTVL.

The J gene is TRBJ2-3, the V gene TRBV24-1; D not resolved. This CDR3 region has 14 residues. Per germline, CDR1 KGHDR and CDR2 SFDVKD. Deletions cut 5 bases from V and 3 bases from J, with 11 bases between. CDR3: CATSGTFPTDTQYF. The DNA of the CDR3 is TGTGCCACCAGTGGTACTTTTCCGACAGATACGCAGTATTTT.

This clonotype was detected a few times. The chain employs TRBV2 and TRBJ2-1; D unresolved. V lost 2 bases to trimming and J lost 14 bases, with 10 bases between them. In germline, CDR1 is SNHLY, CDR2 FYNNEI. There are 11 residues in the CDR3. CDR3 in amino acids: CASSESKSEFF. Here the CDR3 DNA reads TGTGCCAGCAGTGAAAGCAAGTCGGAGTTCTTC.

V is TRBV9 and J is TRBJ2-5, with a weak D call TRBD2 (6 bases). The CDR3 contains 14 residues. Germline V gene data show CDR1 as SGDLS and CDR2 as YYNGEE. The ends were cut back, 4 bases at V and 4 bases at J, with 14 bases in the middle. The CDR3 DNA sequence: TGTGCCAGCAGCACAGGACTATCAGGAGAGACCCAGTACTTC. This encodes CASSTGLSGETQYF.

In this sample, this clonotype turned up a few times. For the CDR3, the DNA is TGTGCCAGCAGTACCCAACCGGGACAGGGATATGGCTACACCTTC. It translates to CASSTQPGQGYGYTF. The V and J genes are TRBV6-5 and TRBJ1-2, with 9 bases matching TRBD1. The V gene end was trimmed by 5 bases and the J gene end by 5 bases; junction bases not matched to a gene: 9. CDR1 is MNHEY, CDR2 SVGAGI, per germline. The CDR3 spans 15 residues.

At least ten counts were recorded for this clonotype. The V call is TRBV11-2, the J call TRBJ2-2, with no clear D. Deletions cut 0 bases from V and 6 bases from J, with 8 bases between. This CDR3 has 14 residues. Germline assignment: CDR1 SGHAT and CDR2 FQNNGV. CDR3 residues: CASSLDWGAGELFF. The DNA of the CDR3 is TGTGCCAGCAGCTTAGATTGGGGTGCCGGGGAGCTGTTTTTT.

The CDR3: CASSDAQTGANEQFF. The CDR3 coding sequence is TGTGCCAGCAGTGATGCCCAGACAGGGGCCAATGAGCAGTTCTTC. This chain links TRBV2 with TRBJ2-1; 8 bases align to TRBD1. The CDR3 has 15 residues. From germline, CDR1 is SNHLY and CDR2 FYNNEI. With 3 bases clipped from V and 6 bases from J, the junction kept 7 bases outside the gene matches.

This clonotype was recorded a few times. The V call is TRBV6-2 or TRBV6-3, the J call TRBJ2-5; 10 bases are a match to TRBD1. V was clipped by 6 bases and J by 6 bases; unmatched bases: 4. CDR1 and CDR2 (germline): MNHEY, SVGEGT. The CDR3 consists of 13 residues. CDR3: CASSPTGGKTQYF. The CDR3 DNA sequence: TGTGCCAGCAGCCCGACAGGGGGCAAGACCCAGTACTTC.

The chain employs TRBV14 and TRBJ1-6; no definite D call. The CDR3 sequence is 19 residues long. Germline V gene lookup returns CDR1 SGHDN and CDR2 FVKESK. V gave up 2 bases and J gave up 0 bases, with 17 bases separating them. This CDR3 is CASSQYDLWKSSYNSPLHF. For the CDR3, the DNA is TGTGCCAGCAGCCAATACGACCTCTGGAAGAGCTCCTATAATTCACCCCTCCACTTT. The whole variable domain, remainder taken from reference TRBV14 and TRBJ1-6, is EAGVTQFPSHSVIEKGQTVTLRCDPISGHDNLYWYRRVMGKEIKFLLHFVKESKQDESGMPNNRFLAERTGGTYSTLKVQPAELEDSGVYFCASSQYDLWKSSYNSPLHFGNGTRLTVT.

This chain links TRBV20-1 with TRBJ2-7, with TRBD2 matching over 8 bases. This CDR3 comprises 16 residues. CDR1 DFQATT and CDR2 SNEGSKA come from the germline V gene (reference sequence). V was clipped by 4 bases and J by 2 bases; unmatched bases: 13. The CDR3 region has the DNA TGCAGTGCTATGCCCGGGACTAGGAGCACCACCTACGAGCAGTACTTC. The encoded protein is CSAMPGTRSTTYEQYF.